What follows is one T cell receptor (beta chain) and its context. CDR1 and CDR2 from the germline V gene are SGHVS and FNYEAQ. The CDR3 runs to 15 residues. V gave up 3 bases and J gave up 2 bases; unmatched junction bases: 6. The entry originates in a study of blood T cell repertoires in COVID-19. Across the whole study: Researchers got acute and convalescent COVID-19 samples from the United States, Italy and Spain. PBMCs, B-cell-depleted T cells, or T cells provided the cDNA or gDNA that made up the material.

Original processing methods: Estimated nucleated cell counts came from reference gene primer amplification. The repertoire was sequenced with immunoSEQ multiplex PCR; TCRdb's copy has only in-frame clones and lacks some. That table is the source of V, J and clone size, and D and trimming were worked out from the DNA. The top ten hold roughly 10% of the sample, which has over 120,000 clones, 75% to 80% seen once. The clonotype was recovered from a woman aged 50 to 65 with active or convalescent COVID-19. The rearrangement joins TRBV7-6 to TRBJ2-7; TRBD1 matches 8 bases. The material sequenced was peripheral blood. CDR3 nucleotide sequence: TGTGCCAGCAGCTTGGCCGGGACAGGCCCCTACGAGCAGTACTTC. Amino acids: CASSLAGTGPYEQYF.